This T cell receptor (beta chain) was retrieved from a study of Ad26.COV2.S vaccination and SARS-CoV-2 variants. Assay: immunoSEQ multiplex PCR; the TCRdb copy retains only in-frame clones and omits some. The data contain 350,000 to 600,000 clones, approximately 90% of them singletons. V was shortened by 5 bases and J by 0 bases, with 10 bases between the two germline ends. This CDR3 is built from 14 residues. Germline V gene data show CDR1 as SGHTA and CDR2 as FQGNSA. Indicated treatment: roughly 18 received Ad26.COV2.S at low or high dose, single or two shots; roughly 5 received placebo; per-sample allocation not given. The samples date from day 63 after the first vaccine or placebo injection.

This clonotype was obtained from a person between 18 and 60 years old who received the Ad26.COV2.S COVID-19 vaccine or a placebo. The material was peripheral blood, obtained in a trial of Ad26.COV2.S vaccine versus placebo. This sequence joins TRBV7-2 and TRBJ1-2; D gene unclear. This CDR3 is CASSNGGTNYGYTF. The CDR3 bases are TGTGCCAGCAGCAACGGAGGGACTAACTATGGCTACACCTTC.